A selection of T cell receptor beta chains follows, all from one sample in a study of TIL therapy for anti-PD-1-resistant metastatic lung cancer. Using immunoSEQ multiplex PCR, the repertoire was profiled, and TCRdb retains in-frame clones only, with some absent. The top ten hold 5% of the sample, which has approximately 47,000 clones, 65% to 90% seen once. The material was blood, obtained at baseline. These TCRs come from a person aged 25-79 years with non-small cell lung cancer. Both conserved end residues are part of each CDR3. D genes are given only for firm matches. The size field is filled for only some rows; it gives once, few, many or a size class.

J: TRBJ2-7; size: NA; V: TRBV21-1; D: NA; CDR3: CASSRGQGDPTYEQYF; DNA: TGTGCCAGCAGCAGGGGACAGGGGGACCCAACCTACGAGCAGTACTTC
J: TRBJ2-2; size: once; V: TRBV28; D: TRBD1; CDR3: CASSRTGGWGTGELFF; DNA: TGTGCCAGCAGTCGGACAGGGGGCTGGGGCACCGGGGAGCTGTTTTTT
J: TRBJ2-3; size: NA; V: TRBV3-1/TRBV3-2; D: NA; CDR3: CASTFRGAAPDTQYF; DNA: TGTGCCAGCACCTTCCGGGGGGCCGCACCAGATACGCAGTATTTT
J: TRBJ1-2; size: few; V: TRBV5-1; D: TRBD1; CDR3: CASSTGDRVGYGYTF; DNA: TGCGCCAGCAGCACGGGAGACAGGGTGGGCTATGGCTACACCTTC
J: TRBJ1-3; size: NA; V: TRBV18; D: NA; CDR3: CASSPERAGNTIYF; DNA: TGTGCCAGCTCACCAGAAAGGGCGGGAAACACCATATATTTT
J: TRBJ2-7; size: NA; V: TRBV19; D: NA; CDR3: CASSSMTRGSEQYF; DNA: TGTGCCAGTAGTAGTATGACACGAGGCAGCGAGCAGTACTTC
J: TRBJ2-3; size: NA; V: TRBV7-2; D: TRBD2; CDR3: CASSLKLAGGPDTQYF; DNA: TGTGCCAGCAGCTTGAAACTAGCGGGGGGGCCGGATACGCAGTATTTT
J: TRBJ1-3; size: NA; V: TRBV9; D: NA; CDR3: CASSAANRRSGNTIYF; DNA: TGTGCCAGCAGCGCCGCCAACAGAAGGTCTGGAAACACCATATATTTT
J: TRBJ2-5; size: NA; V: TRBV20-1; D: NA; CDR3: CSPRRETQYF; DNA: TGCAGTCCTCGGAGGGAGACCCAGTACTTC
J: TRBJ1-2; size: NA; V: TRBV28; D: NA; CDR3: CASSQDKIYGYTF; DNA: TGTGCCAGCAGCCAAGACAAAATCTATGGCTACACCTTC
J: TRBJ2-3; size: NA; V: TRBV7-9; D: NA; CDR3: CASSTPGISPADTQYF; DNA: TGTGCCAGCAGCACGCCCGGGATAAGCCCCGCAGATACGCAGTATTTT
J: TRBJ2-2; size: NA; V: TRBV5-1; D: NA; CDR3: CASSLVMLGGTGELFF; DNA: TGCGCCAGCAGCTTGGTAATGTTAGGAGGCACCGGGGAGCTGTTTTTT
J: TRBJ1-3; size: NA; V: TRBV19; D: NA; CDR3: CASSMAGARNTIYF; DNA: TGTGCCAGTAGTATGGCGGGGGCAAGAAACACCATATATTTT
J: TRBJ2-2; size: NA; V: TRBV7-2; D: NA; CDR3: CASRARGGELFF; DNA: TGTGCCAGCAGGGCGAGGGGGGGGGAGCTGTTTTTT
J: TRBJ2-7; size: NA; V: TRBV6-2/TRBV6-3; D: NA; CDR3: CASSTYTSSYEQYF; DNA: TGTGCCAGCAGTACCTACACAAGCTCCTACGAGCAGTACTTC
J: TRBJ2-1; size: NA; V: TRBV3-1/TRBV3-2; D: TRBD2; CDR3: CASSQEVSGGWDEQFF; DNA: TGTGCCAGCAGCCAAGAAGTGAGCGGGGGGTGGGATGAGCAGTTCTTC
J: TRBJ1-2; size: once; V: TRBV12-3/TRBV12-4; D: TRBD1; CDR3: CASSLVGGRGYTF; DNA: TGTGCCAGCAGTTTAGTAGGGGGCCGGGGCTACACCTTC
J: TRBJ2-1; size: NA; V: TRBV10-2; D: NA; CDR3: CASSEFRERQFF; DNA: TGCGCCAGCAGTGAGTTCCGGGAACGGCAGTTCTTC
J: TRBJ2-1; size: NA; V: TRBV7-3; D: TRBD1; CDR3: CASSLTGVDRGPYNEQFF; DNA: TGTGCCAGCAGCTTAACGGGCGTGGACAGGGGGCCCTACAATGAGCAGTTCTTC
J: TRBJ2-2; size: NA; V: TRBV16; D: NA; CDR3: CASSRGTGELFF; DNA: TGTGCCAGCAGCCGAGGAACCGGGGAGCTGTTTTTT
J: TRBJ2-1; size: few; V: TRBV19; D: TRBD2; CDR3: CASSIGAGGYNEQFF; DNA: TGTGCCAGTAGTATAGGAGCGGGAGGTTACAATGAGCAGTTCTTC
J: TRBJ2-2; size: NA; V: TRBV18; D: NA; CDR3: CASFTPLAGELFF; DNA: TGTGCCAGCTTCACGCCTCTTGCCGGGGAGCTGTTTTTT
J: TRBJ1-3; size: NA; V: TRBV6-5; D: NA; CDR3: CASSPGQGGYTIYF; DNA: TGTGCCAGCAGCCCGGGGCAGGGAGGATACACCATATATTTT
J: TRBJ2-5; size: NA; V: TRBV29-1; D: NA; CDR3: CSVEEETQYF; DNA: TGCAGCGTTGAGGAAGAGACCCAGTACTTC
J: TRBJ2-6; size: NA; V: TRBV5-6; D: NA; CDR3: CASSLGGAGANVLTF; DNA: TGTGCCAGCAGCTTGGGAGGGGCTGGGGCCAACGTCCTGACTTTC
J: TRBJ2-7; size: NA; V: TRBV4-3; D: TRBD1; CDR3: CASSHAGTGEYEQYF; DNA: TGCGCCAGCAGCCATGCCGGGACAGGGGAATACGAGCAGTACTTC
J: TRBJ1-2; size: few; V: TRBV3-1/TRBV3-2; D: NA; CDR3: CASSQLAGIAGYTF; DNA: TGTGCCAGCAGCCAATTAGCAGGGATCGCTGGCTACACCTTC